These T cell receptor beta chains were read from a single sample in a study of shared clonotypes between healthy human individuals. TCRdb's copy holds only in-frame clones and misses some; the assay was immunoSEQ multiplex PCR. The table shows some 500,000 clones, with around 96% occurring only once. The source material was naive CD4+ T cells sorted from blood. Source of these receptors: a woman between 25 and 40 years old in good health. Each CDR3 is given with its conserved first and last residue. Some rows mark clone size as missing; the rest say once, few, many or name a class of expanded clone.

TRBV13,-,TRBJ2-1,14,CASSLSQSHNEQFF
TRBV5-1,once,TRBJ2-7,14,CASRQSLIRIEQYF
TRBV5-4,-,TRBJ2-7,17,CASSLGEVAGGNYEQYF
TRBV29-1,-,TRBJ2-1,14,CSGDVGPLVNEQFF
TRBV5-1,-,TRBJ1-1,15,CASSPTRDRNTEAFF
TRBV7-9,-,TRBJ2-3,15,CASSPARRPTDTQYF
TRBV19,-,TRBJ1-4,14,CASSIAGTGVKLFF
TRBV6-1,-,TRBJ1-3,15,CASGAGLDFGNTIYF
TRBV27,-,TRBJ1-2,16,CASSLDGTVANYGYTF
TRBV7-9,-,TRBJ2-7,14,CASRPGTETYEQYF
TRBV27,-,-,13,CASWRTGEVEQYF
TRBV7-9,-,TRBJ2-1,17,CASSLPMAVSSYNEQFF
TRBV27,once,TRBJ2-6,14,CASSYRDGANVLTF
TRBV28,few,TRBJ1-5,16,CASSLRGGGSNQPQHF
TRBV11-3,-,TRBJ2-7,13,CASSSGTSHEQYF
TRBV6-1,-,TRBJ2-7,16,CASSEVFRGVSYEQYF
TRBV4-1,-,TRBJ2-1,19,CASSQERLAGVASYNEQFF
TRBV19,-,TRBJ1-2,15,CASRRVGMGDIGYTF
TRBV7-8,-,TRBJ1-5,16,CASSLYRGQGNQPQHF
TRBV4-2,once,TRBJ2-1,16,CASSQEGAGAYNEQFF
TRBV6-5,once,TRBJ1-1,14,CASRRTGRNTEAFF
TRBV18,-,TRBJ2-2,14,CASSLTTRPGELFF
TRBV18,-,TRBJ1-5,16,CASSPPTRNSNQPQHF
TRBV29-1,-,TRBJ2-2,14,CSVGGPSSTGELFF
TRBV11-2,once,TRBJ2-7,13,CASSFSGSYEQYF
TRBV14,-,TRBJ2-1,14,CASSQTAVYNEQFF
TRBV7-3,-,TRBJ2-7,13,CASLRRESYEQYF
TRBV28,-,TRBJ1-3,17,CASSRRSGQGYRNTIYF
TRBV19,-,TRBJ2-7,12,CARTSGSYEQYF
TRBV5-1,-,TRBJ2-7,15,CASSPLTGNSYEQYF
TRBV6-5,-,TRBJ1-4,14,CASSLDRVYEKLFF
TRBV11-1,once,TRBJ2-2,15,CASSGRAGRTGELFF
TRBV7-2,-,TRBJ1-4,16,CASSAGHTTENEKLFF
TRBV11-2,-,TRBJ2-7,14,CASSQLRTHYEQYF
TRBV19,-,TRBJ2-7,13,CASRTSGSGKQYF
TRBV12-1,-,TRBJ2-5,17,CASSFTLRGGREETQYF
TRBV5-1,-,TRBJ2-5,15,CASSFPGQGEETQYF
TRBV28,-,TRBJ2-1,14,CASSLSQGANEQFF
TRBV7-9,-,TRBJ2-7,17,CASSLGLAGPFSYEQYF
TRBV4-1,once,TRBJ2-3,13,CASSQDRGNTQYF
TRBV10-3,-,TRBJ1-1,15,CAISDSGQPNTEAFF
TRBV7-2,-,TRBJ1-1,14,CASSFSPANTEAFF
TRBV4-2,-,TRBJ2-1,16,CASSQERREPYNEQFF
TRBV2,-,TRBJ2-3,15,CASSSGTGHTDTQYF
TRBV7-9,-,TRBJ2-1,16,CASSPGTSGRGNEQFF
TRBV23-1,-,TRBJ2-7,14,CASSRDRGIYEQYF
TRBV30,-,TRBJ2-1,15,CAFRGGAGNYNEQFF
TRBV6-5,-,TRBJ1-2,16,CASSYGGGPLGYGYTF
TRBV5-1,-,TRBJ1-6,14,CASSQTGEYSPLHF
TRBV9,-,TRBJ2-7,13,CASSSGLADEQYF
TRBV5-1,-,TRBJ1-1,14,CASTGTVGNTEAFF
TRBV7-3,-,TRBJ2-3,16,CASSLTTGGGTDTQYF
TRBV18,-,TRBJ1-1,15,CASSHEKVGTTEAFF
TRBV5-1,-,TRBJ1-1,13,CASSPGPNTEAFF
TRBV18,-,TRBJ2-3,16,CASSPRDRATGDTQYF
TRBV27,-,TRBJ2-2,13,CASSLTVRGELFF
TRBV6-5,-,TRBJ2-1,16,CASSYFGTRLTNEQFF
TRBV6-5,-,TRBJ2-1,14,CASSYSDSYNEQFF